The rows below give T cell receptor beta chains drawn from one sample of a study of technical replicates of blood from a handful of donors. TCRdb's copy holds only in-frame clones and misses some; the assay was immunoSEQ multiplex PCR. The sample has fewer than 90,000 clones; approximately 94% are singletons. Specimen: T cells isolated from PBMCs. These receptors were collected from a human donor in good health. The CDR3 runs from the conserved cysteine through the conserved F or W.

j_call v_call cdr3_aa
TRBJ1-2 TRBV5-1 CASSLVAGGDYGYTF
TRBJ2-7 TRBV5-1 CASSLGLAGVSGEQYF
TRBJ2-6 TRBV27 CASSFIGEAGANVLTF
TRBJ1-1 TRBV6-4 CASSAAGPNTEAFF
TRBJ2-1 TRBV5-1 CASSLGQVYNEQFF
TRBJ1-2 TRBV30 CAWSPNSNSGYTF
TRBJ1-4 TRBV19 CASSLTATNEKLFF
TRBJ1-6 TRBV11-3 CASSPPGRSYNSPLHF
TRBJ2-4 TRBV5-1 CASSLEGTGPAKNIQYF
TRBJ2-7 TRBV28 CASLAGAEEQYF
TRBJ2-7 TRBV19 CASSIASGGPYEQYF
TRBJ2-7 TRBV5-4 CASSSDRAGAYEQYF
TRBJ1-3 TRBV4-1 CASSQDRSAGNTIYF
TRBJ1-1 TRBV14 CASSSAGAEAFF
TRBJ2-6 TRBV7-2 CASTRQERFSGANVLTF
TRBJ1-2 TRBV4-1 CASSQPMGANYGYTF